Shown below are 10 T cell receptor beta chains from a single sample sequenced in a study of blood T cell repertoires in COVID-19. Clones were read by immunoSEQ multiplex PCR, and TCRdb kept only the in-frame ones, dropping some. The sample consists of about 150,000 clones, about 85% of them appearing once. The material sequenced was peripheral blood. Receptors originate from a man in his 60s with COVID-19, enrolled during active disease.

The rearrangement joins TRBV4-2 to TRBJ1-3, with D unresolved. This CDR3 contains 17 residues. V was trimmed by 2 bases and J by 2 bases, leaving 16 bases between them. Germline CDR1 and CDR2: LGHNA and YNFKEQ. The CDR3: CASSQSRTTSAGNTIYF. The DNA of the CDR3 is TGTGCCAGCAGCCAATCACGGACTACCTCCGCTGGAAACACCATATATTTT.

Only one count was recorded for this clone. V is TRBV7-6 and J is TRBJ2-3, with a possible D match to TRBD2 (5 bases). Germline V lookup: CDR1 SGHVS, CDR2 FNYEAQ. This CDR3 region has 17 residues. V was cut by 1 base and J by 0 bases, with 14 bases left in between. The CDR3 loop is CASSLGVGGSSTDTQYF. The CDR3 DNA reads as TGTGCCAGCAGCTTAGGTGTAGGCGGGTCCAGCACAGATACGCAGTATTTT.

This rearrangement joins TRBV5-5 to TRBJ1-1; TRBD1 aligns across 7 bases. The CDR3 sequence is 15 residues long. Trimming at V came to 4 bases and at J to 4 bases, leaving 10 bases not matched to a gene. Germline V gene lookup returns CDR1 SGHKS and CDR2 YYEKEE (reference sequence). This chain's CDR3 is CASSGQQGLGTEAFF. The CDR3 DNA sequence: TGTGCCAGCAGCGGACAACAGGGGTTAGGCACTGAAGCTTTCTTT.

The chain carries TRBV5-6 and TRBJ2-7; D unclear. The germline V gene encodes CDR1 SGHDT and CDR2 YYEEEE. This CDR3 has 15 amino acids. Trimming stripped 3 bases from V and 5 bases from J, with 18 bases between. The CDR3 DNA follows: TGTGCCAGCAGCTACCGTAGCACTGGATCCGACGAGCAGTACTTC. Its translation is CASSYRSTGSDEQYF.

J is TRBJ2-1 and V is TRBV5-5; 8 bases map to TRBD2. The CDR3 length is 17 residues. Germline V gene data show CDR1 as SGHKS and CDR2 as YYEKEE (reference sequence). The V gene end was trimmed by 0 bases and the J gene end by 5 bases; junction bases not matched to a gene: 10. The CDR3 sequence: CASSLGARGALNNEQFF. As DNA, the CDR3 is TGTGCCAGCAGCTTGGGCGCGCGGGGGGCCCTAAACAATGAGCAGTTCTTC.

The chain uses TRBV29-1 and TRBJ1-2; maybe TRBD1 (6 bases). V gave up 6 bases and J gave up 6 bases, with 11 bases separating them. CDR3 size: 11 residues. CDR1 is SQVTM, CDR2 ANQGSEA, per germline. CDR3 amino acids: CSVRDNNGYTF. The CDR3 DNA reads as TGCAGCGTCCGGGACAATAATGGCTACACCTTC.

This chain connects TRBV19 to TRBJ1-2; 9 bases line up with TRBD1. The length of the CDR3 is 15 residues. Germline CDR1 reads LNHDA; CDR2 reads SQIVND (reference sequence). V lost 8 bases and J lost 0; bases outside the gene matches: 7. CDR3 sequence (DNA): TGTGCCAGTTGCGGACAGGGGACTACTAACTATGGCTACACCTTC. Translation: CASCGQGTTNYGYTF.

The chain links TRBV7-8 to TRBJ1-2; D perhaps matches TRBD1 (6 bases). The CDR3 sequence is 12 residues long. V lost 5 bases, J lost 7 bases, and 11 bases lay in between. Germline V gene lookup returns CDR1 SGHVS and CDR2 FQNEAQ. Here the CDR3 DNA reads TGTGCCAGCAGCCCCGGACAGTCTGGCTACACCTTC. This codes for CASSPGQSGYTF.

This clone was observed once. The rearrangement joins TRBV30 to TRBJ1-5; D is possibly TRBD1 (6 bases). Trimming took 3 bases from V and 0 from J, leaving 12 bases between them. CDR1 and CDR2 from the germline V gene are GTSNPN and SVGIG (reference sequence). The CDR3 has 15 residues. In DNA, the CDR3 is TGTGCCTGGAGCGCTAACAGGGATAGCAATCAGCCCCAGCATTTT. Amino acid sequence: CAWSANRDSNQPQHF.

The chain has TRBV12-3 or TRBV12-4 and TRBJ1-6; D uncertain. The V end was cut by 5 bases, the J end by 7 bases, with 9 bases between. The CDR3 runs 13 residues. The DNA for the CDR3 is TGTGCCAGCAGTCCCTCTAACAATTCACCCCTCCACTTT. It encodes CASSPSNNSPLHF.